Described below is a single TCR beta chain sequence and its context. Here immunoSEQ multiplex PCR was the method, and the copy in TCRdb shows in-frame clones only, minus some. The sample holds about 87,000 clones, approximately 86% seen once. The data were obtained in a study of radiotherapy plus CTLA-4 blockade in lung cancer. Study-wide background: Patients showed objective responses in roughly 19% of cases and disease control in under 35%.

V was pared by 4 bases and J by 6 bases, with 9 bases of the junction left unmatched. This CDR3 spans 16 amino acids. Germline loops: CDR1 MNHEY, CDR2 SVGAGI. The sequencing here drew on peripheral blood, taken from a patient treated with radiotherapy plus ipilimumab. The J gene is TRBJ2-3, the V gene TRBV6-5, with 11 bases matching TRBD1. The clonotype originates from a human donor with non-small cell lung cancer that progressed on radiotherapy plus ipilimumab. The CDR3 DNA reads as TGTGCCAGCAGTTTTACCCGGGACAGGGGGTATGATACGCAGTATTTT. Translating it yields CASSFTRDRGYDTQYF.